The 25 T cell receptor beta chains below were found in one sample sequenced in a study of blood T cells in healthy people across ages. Combining a sample-barcoded 5' primer with a J-beta primer mix, a second PCR ran for roughly 7 to 11 cycles. TCRdb processed the 5' RACE reads anew with MiXCR; each CDR3 protein has one entry. The sample carries about 620,000 distinct CDR3 sequences, roughly half recorded once. The sequenced sample was blood. The source of these receptors is an elderly woman in good health.

The sample holds many counts of this clonotype. The V and J genes are TRBV28 and TRBJ2-7, with 8 bases that match TRBD2. J gave up 10 bases and V 6 bases, and 11 bases lay outside the gene matches. In germline, CDR1 is MDHEN, CDR2 SYDVKM. The CDR3 consists of 13 residues. The CDR3 DNA reads TGTGCCAGCAGGGGCGGGGGGCAACATTACCAGTACTTC. It translates to CASRGGGQHYQYF.

In this sample, this clonotype turned up once. The chain couples TRBV5-6 to TRBJ1-2, with TRBD1 as a possible D gene (5 bases). Germline CDR1 and CDR2: SGHDT and YYEEEE. V was trimmed by 7 bases and J by 4 bases, leaving 11 bases between them. This CDR3 has 12 amino acids. This chain's CDR3 is CASGAQVYGYTF. DNA for the CDR3: TGTGCCAGCGGGGCACAGGTCTATGGCTACACCTTC.

The chain recombines TRBV9 with TRBJ1-1; D is unresolved. The germline CDR1 and CDR2 sequences are SGDLS and YYNGEE. Between the trimmed V and J ends, which lost 4 bases and 4 bases, there was a span of 11 bases. The CDR3 extends over 13 amino acids. CDR3 coding DNA: TGTGCCAGCAGCCCCCAGTCTGTCACTGAAGCTTTCTTT. Protein: CASSPQSVTEAFF.

In its sample, this clonotype was seen many times. The chain has TRBV29-1 and TRBJ2-3; weak D call: TRBD2 (5 bases). Deletions cut 6 bases from V and 6 bases from J, with 13 bases between. Germline assignment: CDR1 SQVTM and CDR2 ANQGSEA. This CDR3 has 12 amino acids. DNA for the CDR3: TGCAGCGTGATAGGAGGCCCCGATACGCAGTATTTT. It translates to CSVIGGPDTQYF.

This clonotype turned up a few times. V is TRBV3-1 and J is TRBJ1-1; the D is unclear. V dropped 3 bases and J dropped 4 bases, with 12 bases sitting between them. Looked up from germline, CDR1 is LGHDT and CDR2 is YNNKEL (reference sequence). This CDR3 is 14 amino acids long. Here the CDR3 reads CASSQAGSGTEAFF. Written as DNA, the CDR3 is TGTGCCAGCAGCCAGGCAGGTAGTGGCACTGAAGCTTTCTTT.

The chain employs TRBV20-1 and TRBJ2-3; 10 positions match TRBD2. The CDR3 is 14 amino acids. V lost 3 bases and J lost 4; bases outside the gene matches: 4. CDR1 and CDR2 from the germline V gene are DFQATT and SNEGSKA (reference sequence). The CDR3, as DNA: TGCAGTGCTAGCTTAACTAGCGGGGCAGATACGCAGTATTTT. This encodes CSASLTSGADTQYF.

This clonotype was counted at least ten times. V and J are TRBV11-2 and TRBJ2-3; no clear D. V shed 4 bases and J shed 5 bases, with 19 bases lying between them. Germline V gene sequence: CDR1 SGHAT, CDR2 FQNNGV. CDR3 length: 16 residues. As DNA, the CDR3 is TGTGCCAGCAGCTCGTACGACCCACGAGGTATAGATACGCAGTATTTT. Amino acids: CASSSYDPRGIDTQYF.

The V call is TRBV7-2, the J call TRBJ2-7, with D maybe TRBD2 (8 bases). The V end was cut by 5 bases, the J end by 4 bases, with 18 bases between. Germline assignment: CDR1 SGHTA and CDR2 FQGNSA. The CDR3 sequence is 15 residues long. CDR3 coding DNA: TGTGCCAGCAGCCCGACAGGGACTAGTGAATACGAGCAGTACTTC. Translated: CASSPTGTSEYEQYF. Based on the CDR3 plus reference TRBV7-2 and TRBJ2-7, the full variable domain is GAGVSQSPSNKVTEKGKDVELRCDPISGHTALYWYRQSLGQGLEFLIYFQGNSAPDKSGLPSDRFSAERTGGSVSTLTIQRTQQEDSAVYLCASSPTGTSEYEQYFGPGTRLTVT.

The table lists this clonotype with a few counts. This sequence joins TRBV7-9 and TRBJ2-1; TRBD1 or TRBD2 may be the D gene (5 bases each). Germline-derived CDR1 and CDR2 are SEHNR and FQNEAQ (reference sequence). V was trimmed by 1 base and J by 7 bases, leaving 11 bases between them. The CDR3 consists of 14 residues. As DNA, the CDR3 is TGTGCCAGCAGCTTAGGTGGGGGTGTAAATGAGCAGTTCTTC. Encoded protein: CASSLGGGVNEQFF.

This clonotype was counted at least ten times. This chain uses TRBV7-9 with TRBJ2-7, with a tentative D call TRBD1 (6 bases). V lost 3 bases, J lost 1 base, and 13 bases lay in between. Germline CDR1 and CDR2: SEHNR and FQNEAQ (reference sequence). The CDR3 is made up of 15 amino acids. CDR3 region: CASSFRTATSYEQYF. The DNA of the CDR3 is TGTGCCAGCAGCTTTCGGACAGCTACATCCTACGAGCAGTACTTC. Full variable domain (missing parts from reference TRBV7-9 and TRBJ2-7): DTGVSQNPRHKITKRGQNVTFRCDPISEHNRLYWYRQTLGQGPEFLTYFQNEAQLEKSRLLSDRFSAERPKGSFSTLEIQRTEQGDSAMYLCASSFRTATSYEQYFGPGTRLTVT.

This clonotype turned up a few times. The gene calls are TRBV30 and TRBJ2-2; 13 bases map to TRBD2. This CDR3 comprises 16 residues. V trimming: 3 bases; J trimming: 3 bases; junction bases outside the gene matches: 4. Per germline, CDR1 GTSNPN and CDR2 SVGIG (reference sequence). The CDR3: CAWRPGLAGYTGELFF. The CDR3 DNA reads TGTGCCTGGAGGCCGGGACTAGCGGGGTACACCGGGGAGCTGTTTTTT.

Details on this clonotype: A clone one base away is much larger, so this may be a read error. The J gene is TRBJ2-5, the V gene TRBV7-2, with 10 bases lining up with TRBD2. This CDR3 comprises 16 residues. The V and J ends lost 8 bases and 3 bases, in that order; junction bases with no gene match: 12. CDR1 is SGHTA, CDR2 FQGNSA, per germline. DNA for the CDR3: TGTGCCAGCGGCCACTCACTAGCGGGGAGGAAAGAGACCCAGTACTTC. Amino acid sequence: CASGHSLAGRKETQYF.

J is TRBJ1-1 and V is TRBV6-1; D perhaps matches TRBD1 (6 bases). The CDR3 contains 16 residues. Trimming took 10 bases from V and 0 from J, leaving 21 bases between them. CDR1 is MNHNS and CDR2 is SASEGT in the germline V gene. The CDR3 DNA sequence: TGTGCCACTCCTCCCGGGCAGGGGATTATGAACACTGAAGCTTTCTTT. This gives the protein CATPPGQGIMNTEAFF.

Comment on this clonotype: A read error is possible here, since a much larger clone lies one base away. The chain recombines TRBV5-5 with TRBJ2-1; D perhaps matches TRBD1 (5 bases). Germline values: CDR1 SGHKS, CDR2 YYEKEE (reference sequence). The CDR3 runs to 15 residues. CDR3 loop: CASSLIRGPYNKQFF. CDR3 DNA: TGTGCCAGCAGCTTGATAAGGGGCCCCTACAATAAGCAGTTCTTC.

This clonotype showed up just a few times. The chain combines TRBV12-3 or TRBV12-4 with TRBJ1-2; D might be TRBD1 (6 bases). V was pared by 4 bases and J by 0 bases, with 12 bases between. The CDR3 spans 15 residues. CDR3 sequence reads: CASSSWDITNYGYTF. The CDR3, as DNA: TGTGCCAGCAGTTCCTGGGACATCACTAACTATGGCTACACCTTC.

The CDR3 nucleotides are TGCGCCAGCAGCATTAGCGGGAGGGCCTTGGATACGCAGTATTTT. Protein product: CASSISGRALDTQYF. The chain couples TRBV5-1 to TRBJ2-3; 11 bases match TRBD2. The CDR3 sequence is 15 residues long. With V trimmed by 4 bases and J by 6 bases, 7 bases remained unmatched. Germline values: CDR1 SGHRS, CDR2 YFSETQ.

About this clonotype: The junction does not match germline at one end; this may be a read error. The CDR3 region is CVSSPPRGRNTEAFF. The CDR3, as DNA: TGTGTCAGCAGCCCCCCAAGGGGGCGTAACACTGAAGCTTTCTTT. The V call is TRBV7-2, the J call TRBJ1-1; 7 bases are shared with TRBD1. The CDR3 length is 15 residues. The germline V gene encodes CDR1 SGHTA and CDR2 FQGNSA.

This clonotype was detected many times. The rearrangement links TRBV20-1 to TRBJ1-2, with 8 positions matching TRBD1. With V trimmed by 6 bases and J by 2 bases, 5 bases remained unmatched. The CDR3 contains 13 residues. Germline V gives CDR1 DFQATT, CDR2 SNEGSKA (reference sequence). The CDR3: CSAWTGKNYGYTF. The CDR3 bases are TGCAGTGCCTGGACAGGGAAAAACTATGGCTACACCTTC.

The rearrangement joins TRBV29-1 to TRBJ1-1, with TRBD1 matching over 7 bases. J was trimmed by 0 bases and V by 7 bases; bases with no gene match: 5. The CDR3 spans 13 residues. Germline V gene lookup returns CDR1 SQVTM and CDR2 ANQGSEA. The CDR3 spells CSGTGTVNTEAFF. The CDR3 bases are TGCAGCGGTACCGGGACAGTGAACACTGAAGCTTTCTTT.

The genes are TRBV5-4 and TRBJ1-5; D is undetermined. Deletions cut 0 bases from V and 0 bases from J, with 10 bases between. The CDR3 sequence is 16 residues long. The germline CDR1 and CDR2 sequences are SGHNT and YYREEE (reference sequence). CDR3: CASSLGHENSNQPQHF. As DNA, the CDR3 is TGTGCCAGCAGCTTGGGACATGAAAATAGCAATCAGCCCCAGCATTTT. Using reference TRBV5-4 and TRBJ1-5 for the parts outside the CDR3, the full variable domain is ETGVTQSPTHLIKTRGQQVTLRCSSQSGHNTVSWYQQALGQGPQFIFQYYREEENGRGNFPPRFSGLQFPNYSSELNVNALELDDSALYLCASSLGHENSNQPQHFGDGTRLSIL.

About this clonotype itself: A much more abundant neighbour one base away suggests this may be a read error. The chain's CDR3 is CTGSGPFGDTQYF. The CDR3 coding sequence is TGTACCGGCTCCGGGCCCTTTGGAGATACGCAGTATTTT. This chain joins TRBV2 and TRBJ2-3; D ambiguous. The germline V gene has CDR1 SNHLY and CDR2 FYNNEI. The CDR3 covers 13 residues.

The J gene is TRBJ2-1, the V gene TRBV7-2; D remains unclear. Germline V lookup: CDR1 SGHTA, CDR2 FQGNSA. Trimming took 5 bases from V and 13 from J, leaving 18 bases between them. The CDR3 has 13 amino acids. CDR3 sequence reads: CASSPDDVDTQFF. CDR3 sequence (DNA): TGTGCCAGCAGCCCGGACGATGTGGATACCCAGTTCTTC.

Details on this clonotype: Relative to the germline gene, one junction end is altered; a read error may explain this. The rearrangement joins TRBV6-5 to TRBJ2-7; D is uncertain. There are 13 residues in the CDR3. Germline-derived CDR1 and CDR2 are MNHEY and SVGAGI. In nucleotides, the CDR3 is TGTGCTAGCAGTAGCCCAGTATCCTACGAGCAGTACTTC. Protein: CASSSPVSYEQYF.

Concerning this clonotype itself: This may be a read error, as it is one base from a much larger clone. In nucleotides, the CDR3 is TGCAGCGTTTACACCCCACTAGTGGGAGGGCCGGATACGCAGTATTTT. This translates into CSVYTPLVGGPDTQYF. This chain joins TRBV29-1 and TRBJ2-3; the match to TRBD2 covers 7 bases. The CDR3 is made up of 16 amino acids. V lost 5 bases, J lost 6 bases, and 17 bases stayed unmatched. Germline V lookup: CDR1 SQVTM, CDR2 ANQGSEA.

The rearrangement links TRBV28 to TRBJ1-2; 7 bases are shared with TRBD1. CDR3 length: 15 amino acids. Germline CDR1 is MDHEN and CDR2 is SYDVKM. V was pared by 6 bases and J by 4 bases, with 11 bases of the junction left unmatched. The chain's CDR3 is CASRNRGTPSYGYTF. CDR3 sequence (DNA): TGTGCCAGCAGGAACAGGGGTACTCCCTCCTATGGCTACACCTTC.